A selection of T cell receptor beta chains follows, all from one sample in a study of cytomegalovirus exposure and HLA in healthy donors. TCRdb keeps only in-frame clones here, not all; method: immunoSEQ multiplex PCR. The sample lists around 160,000 clones; around three quarters were seen once. Sequenced sample: PBMCs. Receptors were obtained from a man over 45 in good health and CMV-seropositive. Each CDR3 is given with its conserved first and last residue. Each record gives: D gene, J gene, V gene, clone size, CDR3 protein, CDR3 DNA. A D gene is named only where the DNA matches it firmly. Expanded clones are given a class, and other clones once, few, many or no size at all.

TRBD2 TRBJ2-7 TRBV2 - CASGETPGLAKYEQYF TGTGCCAGCGGAGAAACTCCGGGACTAGCGAAATACGAGCAGTACTTC
TRBD2 TRBJ2-3 TRBV5-1 - CASSSHPGTSGGVDTQYF TGCGCCAGCAGCTCACACCCAGGGACTAGCGGGGGTGTAGATACGCAGTATTTT
TRBD1 TRBJ2-7 TRBV27 - CASMTGPYEQYF TGTGCCAGCATGACAGGGCCCTACGAGCAGTACTTC
TRBD2 TRBJ2-7 TRBV9 once CASSDPGLAGGYEQYF TGTGCCAGCAGCGACCCAGGACTAGCGGGGGGCTACGAGCAGTACTTC
TRBD1 TRBJ1-5 TRBV4-3 - CASSQEIGDRVQPQHF TGCGCCAGCAGCCAAGAGATCGGGGACAGGGTCCAGCCCCAGCATTTT
TRBD1 TRBJ2-1 TRBV7-2 - CASSPPTGDTGNEQFF TGTGCCAGCAGCCCACCCACAGGGGATACCGGCAATGAGCAGTTCTTC
- TRBJ1-2 TRBV4-1 few CASSPREGQIYGYTF TGCGCCAGCAGCCCGCGCGAAGGACAGATCTATGGCTACACCTTC
- TRBJ1-3 TRBV2 - CASSGTGKGNTIYF TGTGCCAGCAGTGGTACAGGGAAAGGAAACACCATATATTTT
- TRBJ2-7 TRBV6-5 few CASSPGQPYEQYF TGTGCCAGCAGTCCCGGACAGCCCTACGAGCAGTACTTC
- TRBJ1-2 TRBV7-9 - CASSLGRDYGYTF TGTGCCAGCAGCTTAGGGAGGGACTATGGCTACACCTTC
- TRBJ2-7 TRBV19 - CASSKTPTYEQYF TGTGCCAGTAGTAAGACACCGACCTACGAGCAGTACTTC
TRBD1 TRBJ1-4 TRBV5-1 - CASANDRVNEKLFF TGCGCCAGCGCTAACGACAGGGTTAATGAAAAACTGTTTTTT
TRBD2 TRBJ2-1 TRBV9 - CASSVAVAGGWDEQFF TGTGCCAGCAGCGTAGCGGTCGCGGGGGGCTGGGATGAGCAGTTCTTC
TRBD1 TRBJ2-2 TRBV9 - CASSVDGGGHRGTGELFF TGTGCCAGCAGCGTAGATGGGGGCGGGCACAGGGGTACCGGGGAGCTGTTTTTT
TRBD1 TRBJ1-5 TRBV19 - CASSGRQGAQPQHF TGTGCCAGTAGTGGCCGACAGGGGGCTCAGCCCCAGCATTTT
TRBD1 TRBJ1-1 TRBV28 - CASTSRTGGLMNTEAFF TGTGCCAGCACATCCCGGACAGGGGGACTAATGAACACTGAAGCTTTCTTT
TRBD1 TRBJ1-4 TRBV11-2 - CASSSLTGVVNEKLFF TGTGCCAGCAGCTCGTTAACAGGGGTGGTCAACGAAAAACTGTTTTTT
TRBD1 TRBJ1-1 TRBV4-1 few CASSLTGQLNTEAFF TGCGCCAGCAGCCTAACGGGACAGCTGAACACTGAAGCTTTCTTT
- TRBJ1-1 TRBV10-3 - CAITRQVGSTEAFF TGTGCCATCACTCGACAGGTCGGATCCACTGAAGCTTTCTTT
- TRBJ1-2 TRBV6-1 - CASTWGGGDKYGYTF TGTGCCAGCACCTGGGGAGGAGGGGATAAGTATGGCTACACCTTC
- TRBJ2-5 TRBV5-4 - CASSLRSGFQETQYF TGTGCCAGCAGCTTGAGATCAGGGTTCCAAGAGACCCAGTACTTC
TRBD2 TRBJ2-5 TRBV19 - CASSKGAGGTQYF TGTGCCAGTAGTAAAGGGGCGGGGGGGACCCAGTACTTC
TRBD1 TRBJ2-7 TRBV6-5 - CASRHENRGTYEQYF TGTGCCAGCAGACATGAGAACAGGGGGACCTACGAGCAGTACTTC
TRBD1 TRBJ1-5 TRBV16 - CASSQNRGGNQPQHF TGTGCCAGCAGCCAAAACAGGGGGGGGAATCAGCCCCAGCATTTT
- TRBJ2-7 TRBV11-2 - CASSSTGVGLRYEQYF TGTGCCAGCAGCTCCACCGGGGTTGGGTTGCGCTACGAGCAGTACTTC
- TRBJ2-7 TRBV29-1 - CSVEDGRGINSSYEQYF TGCAGCGTTGAAGATGGGAGGGGGATTAATAGCTCCTACGAGCAGTACTTC
TRBD1 TRBJ1-2 TRBV11-2 few CASSLGAGGTYGYTF TGTGCCAGCAGCTTAGGCGCAGGGGGCACGTATGGCTACACCTTC
- TRBJ2-7 TRBV4-3 - CASSQVSSFSYEQYF TGCGCCAGCAGCCAAGTTTCCAGTTTTTCCTACGAGCAGTACTTC
TRBD1 TRBJ2-7 TRBV28 once CASSPFSGQGGTRQYF TGTGCCAGCAGTCCGTTTTCCGGACAGGGAGGAACTCGGCAGTACTTC
TRBD2 TRBJ2-7 TRBV7-2 - CASSWGLGVGEQYF TGTGCCAGCAGCTGGGGACTAGGGGTCGGCGAGCAGTACTTC
TRBD1 TRBJ2-1 TRBV7-2 - CASSVGTEYNEQFF TGTGCCAGCAGCGTCGGGACAGAGTACAATGAGCAGTTCTTC
- TRBJ2-3 TRBV11-2 once CASSLEDIGTDTQYF TGTGCCAGCAGCTTAGAAGACATTGGCACAGATACGCAGTATTTT
- TRBJ2-7 TRBV28 - CASSIGHPSSYEQYF TGTGCCAGCAGTATTGGACATCCAAGCTCCTACGAGCAGTACTTC
- TRBJ2-7 TRBV5-1 - CASSLDQGVRPYEQYF TGCGCCAGCAGCTTGGACCAGGGCGTAAGACCCTACGAGCAGTACTTC
- TRBJ1-5 TRBV30 once CAWSVQGVEPQHF TGTGCCTGGAGTGTACAAGGGGTCGAGCCCCAGCATTTT
TRBD2 TRBJ2-1 TRBV6-6 - CASSYPTSGADNEQFF TGTGCCAGCAGTTACCCGACTAGCGGGGCGGATAATGAGCAGTTCTTC
TRBD2 TRBJ2-3 TRBV7-8 - CASSLEIAGADTQYF TGTGCCAGCAGCTTAGAAATAGCGGGGGCTGATACGCAGTATTTT
- TRBJ1-1 TRBV9 - CASSSHIQGNTEAFF TGTGCCAGCAGCTCACACATACAGGGGAACACTGAAGCTTTCTTT
TRBD1 TRBJ2-5 TRBV20-1 - CSVQGAVEQYF TGCAGTGTACAGGGGGCGGTTGAGCAGTACTTC
TRBD2 TRBJ2-5 TRBV28 - CASSPPPGTSGGGLETQYF TGTGCCAGCAGTCCACCACCCGGGACTAGCGGGGGGGGGTTGGAGACCCAGTACTTC
TRBD1 TRBJ1-6 TRBV2 - CASSEGRFGTGTSPLHF TGTGCCAGCAGTGAGGGACGGTTCGGGACAGGGACTTCACCCCTCCACTTT
TRBD2 TRBJ2-1 TRBV7-2 - CASSLGGGGTNEQFF TGTGCCAGCAGCTTAGGCGGGGGGGGAACCAATGAGCAGTTCTTC
- TRBJ1-1 TRBV27 few CASSPLRTNTEAFF TGTGCCAGCAGTCCCCTGCGAACGAACACTGAAGCTTTCTTT
- TRBJ1-1 TRBV28 few CASSLGRGWGTEAFF TGTGCCAGCAGTTTAGGTCGGGGATGGGGCACTGAAGCTTTCTTT
TRBD2 TRBJ2-4 TRBV7-2 - CASSPWTSVAKNIQYF TGTGCCAGCAGCCCTTGGACTAGCGTCGCCAAAAACATTCAGTACTTC
- TRBJ2-3 TRBV7-3 - CASSLLGGALSTDTQYF TGTGCCAGCAGCTTATTGGGGGGGGCTTTAAGCACAGATACGCAGTATTTT
TRBD1 TRBJ1-2 TRBV18 - CASSPDRVGRGYTF TGTGCCAGCTCACCGGACAGGGTGGGTAGAGGCTACACCTTC
- TRBJ2-7 TRBV4-1 - CASSQVLGRTYEQYF TGCGCCAGCAGCCAAGTACTGGGGCGCACCTACGAGCAGTACTTC